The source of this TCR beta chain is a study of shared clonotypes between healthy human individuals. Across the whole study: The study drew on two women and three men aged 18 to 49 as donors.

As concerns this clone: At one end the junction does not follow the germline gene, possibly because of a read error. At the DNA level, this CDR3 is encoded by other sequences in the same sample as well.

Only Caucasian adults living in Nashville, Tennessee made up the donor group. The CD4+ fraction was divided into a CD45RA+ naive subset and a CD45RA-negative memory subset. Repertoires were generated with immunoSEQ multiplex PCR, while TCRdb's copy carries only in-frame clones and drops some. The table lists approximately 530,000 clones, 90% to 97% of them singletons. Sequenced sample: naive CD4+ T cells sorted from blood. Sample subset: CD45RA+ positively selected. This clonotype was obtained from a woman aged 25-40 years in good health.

The CDR3 loop is CASSQEGEQYF. DNA of the CDR3: TGTGCCAGCAGCCAAGAGGGAGAGCAGTACTTC. This chain joins TRBV4-1 and TRBJ2-7, with a weak D call TRBD2 (5 bases). The CDR3 contains 11 residues. Germline V gives CDR1 MGHRA, CDR2 YSYEKL.